The 31 T cell receptor beta chains reported below all come from one sample, sequenced in a study of T-cell reconstitution after alpha-beta-depleted transplantation in children. The library targeted TCRbeta and was prepared with unique molecular identifiers. TCRdb processed the PCR reads anew with MiXCR; each CDR3 protein has one entry. The table includes over 300,000 distinct CDR3 sequences, 10% detected once. Sample: PBMCs from the stem cell graft donor, taken from the stem cell graft. Source of these receptors: a human donor who donated a stem cell graft to a child with acute lymphoblastic leukemia.

The chain couples TRBV12-3 or TRBV12-4 to TRBJ2-7; possible D gene TRBD1, 6 bases. Trimming cost V 5 bases and J 2 bases, with 10 bases left between them. CDR3 length equals 13 residues. The DNA for the CDR3 is TGTGCCAGCAGTAAGGGACAAACCTACGAGCAGTACTTC. It encodes CASSKGQTYEQYF.

This rearrangement joins TRBV27 to TRBJ2-7; 7 nucleotides align to TRBD2. Germline V gene data show CDR1 as MNHEY and CDR2 as SMNVEV (reference sequence). The length of the CDR3 is 14 residues. Trimming removed 5 bases from V and 6 bases from J; junction bases left unmatched: 10. CDR3 nucleotides: TGTGCCAGCAGTAACGGACTAGAGGTTGGCGAGCAGTACTTC. Translating gives CASSNGLEVGEQYF.

The chain is built from TRBV20-1 and TRBJ2-5; 11 bases map to TRBD1. Germline-derived CDR1 and CDR2 are DFQATT and SNEGSKA (reference sequence). The CDR3 contains 15 residues. The trim removed 0 bases at V and 4 bases at J, leaving 4 bases unmatched. CDR3 coding DNA: TGCAGTGCTAGAGACGGACAGGGGGCGCGAGAGACCCAGTACTTC. It is translated as CSARDGQGARETQYF.

The sample holds a few counts of this clonotype. The V call is TRBV9, the J call TRBJ2-7; D is undetermined. The CDR3 runs to 14 residues. V shed 4 bases and J shed 5 bases, with 16 bases lying between them. Looked up from germline, CDR1 is SGDLS and CDR2 is YYNGEE. The CDR3 protein is CASSHNQLRDEQYF. In DNA form, the CDR3 reads TGTGCCAGCAGCCACAATCAGCTAAGGGACGAGCAGTACTTC.

This clonotype was found a few times. This sequence joins TRBV7-2 and TRBJ2-7; 10 bases are a match to TRBD2. The germline V gene encodes CDR1 SGHTA and CDR2 FQGNSA. The ends lost 5 bases at V and 3 bases at J; junction bases unmatched: 7. The length of the CDR3 is 15 residues. The CDR3: CASSQTGLAVYEQYF. Written as DNA, the CDR3 is TGTGCCAGCAGCCAGACCGGACTAGCGGTCTACGAGCAGTACTTC.

Only a few counts were recorded for this clonotype. The chain links TRBV12-3 or TRBV12-4 to TRBJ2-1, with D tentatively TRBD2 (6 bases). The CDR3 totals 14 residues. V lost 7 bases to trimming and J lost 0 bases, with 10 bases between them. For the CDR3, the DNA is TGTGCCAGCACCTCCGGGAGCTCCTACAATGAGCAGTTCTTC. Translation: CASTSGSSYNEQFF.

This chain links TRBV20-1 with TRBJ1-1; possibly TRBD1 for D (6 bases). CDR3 length: 14 residues. The germline CDR1 and CDR2 sequences are DFQATT and SNEGSKA (reference sequence). Trimming left V 3 bases short and J 1 base short, with 12 bases between. The CDR3 here is CSASFGGANTEAFF. CDR3 bases: TGCAGTGCTAGTTTCGGGGGCGCGAACACTGAAGCTTTCTTT.

This clonotype was seen repeatedly, ten times or more. The chain recombines TRBV7-9 with TRBJ2-1; D is possibly TRBD2 (5 bases). The germline V gene has CDR1 SEHNR and CDR2 FQNEAQ (reference sequence). The CDR3 is made up of 14 amino acids. V dropped 0 bases and J dropped 6 bases, with 9 bases sitting between them. CDR3 sequence (DNA): TGTGCCAGCAGCTTAGCGGGAGAAAGCAATGAGCAGTTCTTC. Its protein is CASSLAGESNEQFF.

The rearrangement uses TRBV6-5 and TRBJ2-3, with D tentatively TRBD2 (6 bases). The V gene's germline CDR1 is MNHEY and CDR2 SVGAGI. V lost 0 bases and J 8 bases, leaving 12 bases between the germline ends. The CDR3 covers 14 residues. The CDR3 DNA reads as TGTGCCAGCAGTTACTCGGGTCCGCGGGGTACGCAGTATTTT. Protein: CASSYSGPRGTQYF.

As to this clonotype: One end of the junction fails to match germline, which may point to a read error. V gene TRBV7-7 combines with J gene TRBJ2-1, with 7 nucleotides matching TRBD2. CDR3 size: 14 residues. CDR1 is SSHAT and CDR2 is FNYEAQ in the germline V gene (reference sequence). Here the CDR3 DNA reads TGTGCTAGCAGCCGCAGCGGGGCCCACAATGAGCAGTTCTTC. It translates to CASSRSGAHNEQFF.

This clonotype showed up many times. The genes are TRBV5-1 and TRBJ2-1, with TRBD2 as a possible D gene (5 bases). Germline V gene data show CDR1 as SGHRS and CDR2 as YFSETQ. This CDR3 has 16 residues. Trimming took off 2 bases at V and 2 bases at J, with 14 bases between the two ends. The CDR3 DNA follows: TGCGCCAGCAGCTTAAGATCGGCGGGTGCCTACAATGAGCAGTTCTTC. It codes for CASSLRSAGAYNEQFF.

The rearrangement uses TRBV5-5 and TRBJ2-7, with 9 bases matching TRBD1. Trimming cost V 0 bases and J 3 bases; bases outside gene matches: 4. Per the germline V gene, CDR1 is SGHKS and CDR2 is YYEKEE (reference sequence). The CDR3 contains 15 residues. In DNA, the CDR3 is TGTGCCAGCAGCTTGGGCGGGACAGGGCTCTACGAGCAGTACTTC. Encoded protein: CASSLGGTGLYEQYF.

This clonotype was seen only a few times. The CDR3 loop reads CASSPLAGGRDEQFF. The CDR3 DNA is TGTGCCAGCAGCCCACTAGCGGGAGGTAGGGATGAGCAGTTCTTC. The rearrangement joins TRBV12-3 or TRBV12-4 to TRBJ2-1, with 12 bases fitting TRBD2. V shed 6 bases, J shed 8 bases, and the junction held 8 bases outside the gene matches. The CDR3 is made up of 15 amino acids.

This chain uses TRBV7-2 with TRBJ2-7, with D hard to call. The CDR3 covers 13 residues. Germline CDR1 SGHTA, CDR2 FQGNSA. V was pared by 6 bases and J by 2 bases, with 11 bases between. The chain's CDR3 is CASSRNEAYEQYF. The CDR3 nucleotides are TGTGCCAGCAGTCGGAACGAGGCCTACGAGCAGTACTTC.

The chain combines TRBV27 with TRBJ1-1; 9 bases agree with TRBD1. V was clipped by 6 bases and J by 1 base; unmatched bases: 15. Germline CDR1 is MNHEY and CDR2 is SMNVEV (reference sequence). The CDR3 extends over 18 amino acids. CDR3 residues: CASSSDTGGAGPNTEAFF. The CDR3 bases are TGTGCCAGCAGCTCCGATACAGGGGGCGCTGGGCCGAACACTGAAGCTTTCTTT.

The V gene is TRBV27, the J gene TRBJ2-1; 11 bases align to TRBD1. The CDR3 totals 15 residues. CDR1 is MNHEY, CDR2 SMNVEV, per germline (reference sequence). J was trimmed by 8 bases and V by 5 bases; bases with no gene match: 8. This CDR3 is CASSTPDRGRDEQFF. The CDR3 DNA reads as TGTGCCAGCAGTACCCCGGACAGGGGGCGCGATGAGCAGTTCTTC.

This clonotype turned up a few times. This chain joins TRBV6-1 and TRBJ2-2; D is unresolved. Germline-derived CDR1 and CDR2 are MNHNS and SASEGT. V lost 2 bases and J lost 7, with 11 bases in between. The CDR3 is 14 residues long. The CDR3 here is CASSEKRGRGELFF. CDR3 DNA sequence: TGTGCCAGCAGTGAAAAACGTGGACGCGGGGAGCTGTTTTTT.

This clonotype was counted between two and nine times. The J gene is TRBJ2-5, the V gene TRBV20-1, with 8 positions matching TRBD2. With V trimmed by 5 bases and J by 2 bases, 10 bases remained unmatched. The CDR3 is 15 amino acids. Germline V gene lookup returns CDR1 DFQATT and CDR2 SNEGSKA (reference sequence). Here the CDR3 DNA reads TGCAGTGCTCCCGATGGTAGCGGGGCTCAAGAGACCCAGTACTTC. Its translation is CSAPDGSGAQETQYF.

This clonotype turned up a few times. The chain couples TRBV7-9 to TRBJ1-2; no clear D. Germline assignment: CDR1 SEHNR and CDR2 FQNEAQ (reference sequence). The CDR3 is made up of 16 amino acids. The V gene lost 3 bases and the J gene lost 0 bases, with 14 bases spanning the gap. CDR3 bases: TGTGCCAGCAGCTTTCGAGGTCAGACCTCTAACTATGGCTACACCTTC. Translation gives CASSFRGQTSNYGYTF.

The V gene is TRBV27, the J gene TRBJ1-6; 8 bases fit TRBD1. Germline CDR1 MNHEY, CDR2 SMNVEV (reference sequence). Trimming at V came to 7 bases and at J to 11 bases, leaving 10 bases not matched to a gene. The CDR3 length is 14 residues. CDR3 nucleotide sequence: TGTGCCAGCACCCCATCAGGACAGGGACCACCCCTCCACTTT. Its translation: CASTPSGQGPPLHF.

In this sample, this clonotype turned up a few times. The J gene is TRBJ2-5, the V gene TRBV4-2; TRBD2 might be the D (5 bases). With 3 bases removed from V and 3 bases from J, the gap between germline ends came to 8 bases. In germline, CDR1 is LGHNA, CDR2 YNFKEQ. This CDR3 is 13 amino acids long. The DNA of the CDR3 is TGTGCCAGCAGCCACGGAGCGGAAGAGACCCAGTACTTC. Translation gives CASSHGAEETQYF.

CDR3 sequence (DNA): TGCGCCAGCAGCTTGTTAGGGACTAGCGGGGCCACAGATACGCAGTATTTT. Translation: CASSLLGTSGATDTQYF. The chain couples TRBV5-1 to TRBJ2-3; 13 bases match TRBD2. Trimming removed 1 base from V and 2 bases from J; junction bases left unmatched: 4. The V gene's germline CDR1 is SGHRS and CDR2 YFSETQ. This CDR3 has 17 residues. Together with reference TRBV5-1 and TRBJ2-3, the CDR3 gives the full variable domain: KAGVTQTPRYLIKTRGQQVTLSCSPISGHRSVSWYQQTPGQGLQFLFEYFSETQRNKGNFPGRFSGRQFSNSRSEMNVSTLELGDSALYLCASSLLGTSGATDTQYFGPGTRLTVL.

The chain employs TRBV27 and TRBJ2-2; no definite D call. Germline loops: CDR1 MNHEY, CDR2 SMNVEV (reference sequence). With 2 bases removed from V and 4 bases from J, the gap between germline ends came to 11 bases. The CDR3 is made up of 15 amino acids. The CDR3 sequence is CASSLGVRSTGELFF. CDR3 DNA sequence: TGTGCCAGCAGTTTAGGGGTTCGAAGCACCGGGGAGCTGTTTTTT.

J is TRBJ1-4 and V is TRBV7-9, with TRBD1 matching 7 bases. V gave up 5 bases and J gave up 0 bases; unmatched junction bases: 12. This CDR3 is 18 amino acids long. Germline CDR1 is SEHNR and CDR2 is FQNEAQ (reference sequence). CDR3 in amino acids: CASSPAGTESPTNEKLFF. CDR3 DNA sequence: TGTGCCAGCAGCCCCGCCGGGACAGAAAGTCCAACTAATGAAAAACTGTTTTTT. Using reference TRBV7-9 and TRBJ1-4 for the parts outside the CDR3, the full variable domain is DTGVSQNPRHKITKRGQNVTFRCDPISEHNRLYWYRQTLGQGPEFLTYFQNEAQLEKSRLLSDRFSAERPKGSFSTLEIQRTEQGDSAMYLCASSPAGTESPTNEKLFFGSGTQLSVL.

Only a few counts were recorded for this clonotype. The CDR3 nucleotides are TGTGCCAGCAGCGCGGACAGGGGAAATGAAAAACTGTTTTTT. As protein: CASSADRGNEKLFF. The chain carries TRBV7-2 and TRBJ1-4; 9 bases are a match to TRBD1. V lost 5 bases and J lost 5; bases outside the gene matches: 3. The CDR3 contains 14 residues. Germline-derived CDR1 and CDR2 are SGHTA and FQGNSA. Combining the CDR3 with reference TRBV7-2 and TRBJ1-4 gives the whole variable domain GAGVSQSPSNKVTEKGKDVELRCDPISGHTALYWYRQSLGQGLEFLIYFQGNSAPDKSGLPSDRFSAERTGGSVSTLTIQRTQQEDSAVYLCASSADRGNEKLFFGSGTQLSVL.

This clonotype was picked up a small number of times. This CDR3 reads CASSQHKAEKTEAFF. In DNA, the CDR3 is TGCGCCAGCAGCCAACATAAGGCGGAAAAAACTGAAGCTTTCTTT. J is TRBJ1-1 and V is TRBV4-1; D gene ambiguous. The CDR3 has 15 amino acids. In germline, CDR1 is MGHRA, CDR2 YSYEKL. V was trimmed by 2 bases and J by 5 bases, leaving 15 bases between them.

This clonotype has just one count. The chain combines TRBV4-3 with TRBJ2-1, with TRBD2 matching over 12 bases. The germline V gene has CDR1 LGHNA and CDR2 YSLEER. J gave up 10 bases and V 3 bases, and 7 bases lay outside the gene matches. The CDR3 consists of 15 residues. This chain's CDR3 is CASSQELAGGMEQFF. CDR3 nucleotides: TGCGCCAGCAGCCAGGAACTAGCGGGAGGAATGGAGCAGTTCTTC.

The J gene is TRBJ1-5, the V gene TRBV7-2; D might be TRBD1 (5 bases). The germline CDR1 and CDR2 sequences are SGHTA and FQGNSA. V was cut by 5 bases and J by 3 bases, with 14 bases left in between. The CDR3 contains 15 residues. CDR3 DNA sequence: TGTGCCAGCAGCCAATCAGGCAGGGACAATCAGCCCCAGCATTTT. Its translation is CASSQSGRDNQPQHF. The whole variable domain, remainder taken from reference TRBV7-2 and TRBJ1-5, is GAGVSQSPSNKVTEKGKDVELRCDPISGHTALYWYRQSLGQGLEFLIYFQGNSAPDKSGLPSDRFSAERTGGSVSTLTIQRTQQEDSAVYLCASSQSGRDNQPQHFGDGTRLSIL.

The chain uses TRBV29-1 and TRBJ2-3; 11 bases align to TRBD2. V gave up 2 bases and J gave up 3 bases; unmatched junction bases: 10. The CDR3 covers 17 residues. Per germline, CDR1 SQVTM and CDR2 ANQGSEA. The DNA of the CDR3 is TGCAGCGTTGAAACACTAGCGGGAGACATAGGAACAGATACGCAGTATTTT. Its protein product is CSVETLAGDIGTDTQYF.

The V and J genes are TRBV29-1 and TRBJ2-7, with D possibly TRBD2 on 6 matching bases. Per germline, CDR1 SQVTM and CDR2 ANQGSEA. The V end was cut by 6 bases, the J end by 0 bases, with 15 bases between. The CDR3 has 14 residues. CDR3 coding DNA: TGCAGCGTCGCGGGGACTCCCGCCTCCTACGAGCAGTACTTC. Its translation: CSVAGTPASYEQYF.

This clonotype was seen repeatedly, ten times or more. Here the CDR3 reads CSARGVGDYGYTF. CDR3 DNA: TGCAGTGCTAGAGGGGTAGGGGACTATGGCTACACCTTC. This chain joins TRBV20-1 and TRBJ1-2; weak D call: TRBD1 (5 bases). Germline lookup yields CDR1 DFQATT and CDR2 SNEGSKA (reference sequence). V lost 1 base, J lost 3 bases, and 9 bases lay in between. CDR3 length equals 13 residues.